The TCR beta chain under discussion was sequenced for a study of vaccination and CD4 T cells after COVID-19. With respect to this clonotype: Its antigen is not identified.

Looked up from germline, CDR1 is MNHNS and CDR2 is SASEGT. Trimming shortened V by 3 bases and J by 0 bases, and 7 bases separated the two germline ends. The CDR3 covers 14 residues. The assay that was used to sequence DNA from cultured CD4+ T cells was the Oncomine TCR Beta short-read assay. TCRdb reanalysed the PCR reads using MiXCR and keeps one entry per CDR3 protein. The table lists about 15,000 distinct CDR3 sequences, about 52% of them singletons. The time point denotes: late sampling 161 to 241 days after vaccination in a few convalescent patients. Treatment specified: roughly nine-day PBMC culture with coronavirus spike peptide pools or control peptides (ViraFEST assay).

The TCR comes from a human donor who had recovered from COVID-19. The chain joins TRBV6-1 to TRBJ2-3; D not resolved. The sequencing used CD4+ T cells from blood, cultured in vitro, collected about 7 months after SARS-CoV-2 vaccination. CDR3 coding DNA: TGTGCCAGCAGTGACCAACCTAGCACAGATACGCAGTATTTT. Protein sequence: CASSDQPSTDTQYF.